Listed here is a single T cell receptor (beta chain). The sample originates from a study of blood T cell repertoires in COVID-19. Study background: The study drew acute and convalescent COVID-19 samples from the United States, Italy and Spain.

TCRdb's copy holds only in-frame clones and misses some; the assay was immunoSEQ multiplex PCR. The table records about 200,000 clones, 86% of them present only once. This CDR3 is built from 14 residues. V was pared by 3 bases and J by 5 bases, with 11 bases between. Germline loops: CDR1 KGHSH, CDR2 LQKENI. The rearrangement joins TRBV18 to TRBJ1-5, with D tentatively TRBD1 (6 bases). This clonotype originated in a woman in her twenties or thirties who had been exposed to COVID-19. The source material was PBMCs or T cells enriched from blood (not recorded which). The CDR3 spells CASSPDRSDQPQHF. DNA of the CDR3: TGTGCCAGCTCACCCGACAGGAGTGATCAGCCCCAGCATTTT.